This is a list of T cell receptor beta chains from one sample in a study of T cell responses to AZD1222 COVID-19 vaccine. The assay was immunoSEQ multiplex PCR, and TCRdb's table has in-frame clones only and misses some. The sample has about 88,000 clones, 90% seen once. Specimen: peripheral blood, collected 28 days after the second AZD1222 dose. The origin of the receptors is an adult who received the AZD1222 COVID-19 vaccine. CDR3s include the opening cysteine and the closing phenylalanine or tryptophan. The D gene is left open where the match is weak. Some rows mark clone size as missing; the rest say once, few, many or name a class of expanded clone.

>-|TRBJ1-6|-|TRBV6-5
TGTGCCAGCAGTCCCGGGACCAAAAATTCACCCCTCCACTTT
CASSPGTKNSPLHF
>-|TRBJ1-2|-|TRBV19
TGTGCCAGTAGTTTGGAGGGGGGCAGGGGTGTACCCTATGGCTACACCTTC
CASSLEGGRGVPYGYTF
>-|TRBJ2-5|TRBD2|TRBV11-1
TGTGCCAGCAGCTTAGACCAGCGGGGGGCTGGGGAGACCCAGTACTTC
CASSLDQRGAGETQYF
>few|TRBJ2-7|-|TRBV6-5
TGTGCCAGCCTGTCAGCCTCCTCCTACGAGCAGTACTTC
CASLSASSYEQYF
>once|TRBJ2-3|-|TRBV7-2
TGTGCCAGCAGCTACACTTTTAACACAGATACGCAGTATTTT
CASSYTFNTDTQYF
>once|TRBJ1-3|-|TRBV3-1/TRBV3-2
TGTGCCAGCAGCCAATGGGCGGGACCTGGAAACACCATATATTTT
CASSQWAGPGNTIYF
>-|TRBJ1-3|-|TRBV20-1
TGCAGTGCTAGAGGACCAGGGAACATATATTTT
CSARGPGNIYF
>-|TRBJ1-5|-|TRBV23-1
TGCGCCAGCAGTCAATCCCCGGGGTTCAATCAGCCCCAGCATTTT
CASSQSPGFNQPQHF
>-|TRBJ1-2|-|TRBV24-1
TGTGCCACCAGTGAGGACCAGGGGTACAACTATGGCTACACCTTC
CATSEDQGYNYGYTF
>-|TRBJ1-3|-|TRBV30
TGTGCCTGGAGTCGTGATAGTTTCTCTGGAAACACCATATATTTT
CAWSRDSFSGNTIYF
>-|TRBJ1-1|-|TRBV24-1
TGTGCCACCAGTACTGCTCAGGGAAGGTCGGTATGCACTGAAGCTTTCTTT
CATSTAQGRSVCTEAFF
>-|TRBJ2-3|TRBD1|TRBV7-8
TGTGCCAGCAATAGACAGGGTTCCCCCACAGATACGCAGTATTTT
CASNRQGSPTDTQYF
>-|TRBJ1-5|-|TRBV6-1
TGTGCCAGCAGTGAAGGTGGAGGCAATCAGCCCCAGCATTTT
CASSEGGGNQPQHF
>-|TRBJ1-5|-|TRBV6-1
TGTGCCAGCAGTGACGCCGACGGTAGGGTAAGCAATCAGCCCCAGCATTTT
CASSDADGRVSNQPQHF
>-|TRBJ1-2|-|TRBV7-9
TGTGCCAGCAGCCGGGACGGCTATGGCTACACCTTC
CASSRDGYGYTF
>-|TRBJ1-2|-|TRBV30
TGTGCCTGGAGTACCGGGGCGGCGGGCTACACCTTC
CAWSTGAAGYTF
>-|TRBJ2-1|-|TRBV15
TGTGCCACCAGCACTGTTCCCGGACAGTCATCTCTCTATGAGCAGTTCTTC
CATSTVPGQSSLYEQFF
>-|TRBJ1-2|-|TRBV27
TGTGCCAGCAGTCTCAGACATAACTATGGCTACACCTTC
CASSLRHNYGYTF
>few|TRBJ2-6|-|TRBV23-1
TGCGCCAGCCGAGAATTGATCTCTGGGGCCAACGTCCTGACTTTC
CASRELISGANVLTF
>-|TRBJ2-5|TRBD1|TRBV7-2
TGTGCCAGCAGCTTATCACAGGGGCAAGAGACCCAGTACTTC
CASSLSQGQETQYF
>-|TRBJ1-2|-|TRBV7-2
TGTGCCAGCAGCCCCTACCCGGAAGGCGATGGCTACACCTTC
CASSPYPEGDGYTF
>-|TRBJ1-5|-|TRBV27
TGTGCCAGCAGTTTAGTCGGTAGCAATCAGCCCCAGCATTTT
CASSLVGSNQPQHF
>-|TRBJ2-7|TRBD2|TRBV7-2
TGTGCCAGCAGCTTAGTAGTAGCGGGGGGGTACGAGCAGTACTTC
CASSLVVAGGYEQYF
>-|TRBJ2-3|TRBD2|TRBV9
TGTGCCAGCAGCGTAGAGGCTAGCGGGGTCACAGATACGCAGTATTTT
CASSVEASGVTDTQYF
>-|TRBJ1-2|-|TRBV14
TGTGCCAGCAGCCAAGAGCTGGGGGCAGTTGGAGGCTACACCTTC
CASSQELGAVGGYTF
>-|TRBJ1-6|TRBD1|TRBV30
TGTGCCTGGAGGGACAGGGCCAATTCACCCCTCCACTTT
CAWRDRANSPLHF
>-|TRBJ1-1|-|TRBV28
TGTGCCAGCAGTCCCGACAGTCGGACTGAAGCTTTCTTT
CASSPDSRTEAFF
>-|TRBJ2-7|TRBD2|TRBV9
TGTGCCAGCAGCGAGGGAGGGACTAGCGGGGTCCACGAGCAGTACTTC
CASSEGGTSGVHEQYF
>-|TRBJ1-5|-|TRBV7-9
TGTGCCAGCAGCTTGAACCCCCGAGGCAATCAGCCCCAGCATTTT
CASSLNPRGNQPQHF
>-|TRBJ1-4|-|TRBV21-1
TGTGCCAGCAGCAAAGTCACATTGACAGGGCCGGACGAAAAACTGTTTTTT
CASSKVTLTGPDEKLFF
>-|TRBJ2-1|-|TRBV7-2
TGTGCCAGCACACAATACAGGGAAGGTGAGCAGTTCTTC
CASTQYREGEQFF
>-|TRBJ1-2|-|TRBV10-1
TGCGCCAGCAGTGAGTCCAGTGGTTATGGCTACACCTTC
CASSESSGYGYTF
>-|TRBJ2-3|TRBD1|TRBV6-5
TGTGCCAGCACCCGGACAGGGGGCGTCGGTACGCAGTATTTT
CASTRTGGVGTQYF
>-|TRBJ2-1|-|TRBV7-8
TGTGCCAGCATGACGACCTACAATGAGCAGTTCTTC
CASMTTYNEQFF
>-|TRBJ1-1|-|TRBV7-2
TGTGCCAGCAGCTTATTGGGGAAGGCTGGCACTGAAGCTTTCTTT
CASSLLGKAGTEAFF
>once|TRBJ1-2|TRBD1|TRBV6-1
TGTGCCAGCAGTGTCCACGCGGACAGGGACAGACCCTATGGCTACACCTTC
CASSVHADRDRPYGYTF
>-|TRBJ2-7|-|TRBV3-1/TRBV3-2
TGTGCCAGCAGCCCCGGCATGGGGGGAGCCTACGAGCAGTACTTC
CASSPGMGGAYEQYF
>-|TRBJ1-6|TRBD1|TRBV2
TGTGCCAGCAGTGACGCACAGGGGAGGACACCCCTCCACTTT
CASSDAQGRTPLHF
>-|TRBJ1-5|TRBD1|TRBV11-2
TGTGCCAGCAGCCCTCAGACAGGGGCGGCGAGTCAGCCCCAGCATTTT
CASSPQTGAASQPQHF
>-|TRBJ1-3|-|TRBV2
TGTGCCAGCAGTGAAGCCCCCCAGGCCCGGAGTTTT
CASSEAPQARSF
>-|TRBJ1-1|-|TRBV11-2
TGTGCCAGCAGCTTAGTAATTTACCGCCCCCCCAACACTGAAGCTTTCTTT
CASSLVIYRPPNTEAFF
>-|TRBJ2-1|-|TRBV10-3
TGTGCCATCAGTGAGACTAGGACAGCAAACAATGAGCAGTTCTTC
CAISETRTANNEQFF
>-|TRBJ2-1|-|TRBV19
TGTGCCAGTAGTATCGAGAGGCGGACCTACAATGAGCAGTTCTTC
CASSIERRTYNEQFF
>-|TRBJ1-2|-|TRBV4-3
TGCGCCAGCAGCCAAGATCTCGGTACTCCTAACTATGGCTACACCTTC
CASSQDLGTPNYGYTF